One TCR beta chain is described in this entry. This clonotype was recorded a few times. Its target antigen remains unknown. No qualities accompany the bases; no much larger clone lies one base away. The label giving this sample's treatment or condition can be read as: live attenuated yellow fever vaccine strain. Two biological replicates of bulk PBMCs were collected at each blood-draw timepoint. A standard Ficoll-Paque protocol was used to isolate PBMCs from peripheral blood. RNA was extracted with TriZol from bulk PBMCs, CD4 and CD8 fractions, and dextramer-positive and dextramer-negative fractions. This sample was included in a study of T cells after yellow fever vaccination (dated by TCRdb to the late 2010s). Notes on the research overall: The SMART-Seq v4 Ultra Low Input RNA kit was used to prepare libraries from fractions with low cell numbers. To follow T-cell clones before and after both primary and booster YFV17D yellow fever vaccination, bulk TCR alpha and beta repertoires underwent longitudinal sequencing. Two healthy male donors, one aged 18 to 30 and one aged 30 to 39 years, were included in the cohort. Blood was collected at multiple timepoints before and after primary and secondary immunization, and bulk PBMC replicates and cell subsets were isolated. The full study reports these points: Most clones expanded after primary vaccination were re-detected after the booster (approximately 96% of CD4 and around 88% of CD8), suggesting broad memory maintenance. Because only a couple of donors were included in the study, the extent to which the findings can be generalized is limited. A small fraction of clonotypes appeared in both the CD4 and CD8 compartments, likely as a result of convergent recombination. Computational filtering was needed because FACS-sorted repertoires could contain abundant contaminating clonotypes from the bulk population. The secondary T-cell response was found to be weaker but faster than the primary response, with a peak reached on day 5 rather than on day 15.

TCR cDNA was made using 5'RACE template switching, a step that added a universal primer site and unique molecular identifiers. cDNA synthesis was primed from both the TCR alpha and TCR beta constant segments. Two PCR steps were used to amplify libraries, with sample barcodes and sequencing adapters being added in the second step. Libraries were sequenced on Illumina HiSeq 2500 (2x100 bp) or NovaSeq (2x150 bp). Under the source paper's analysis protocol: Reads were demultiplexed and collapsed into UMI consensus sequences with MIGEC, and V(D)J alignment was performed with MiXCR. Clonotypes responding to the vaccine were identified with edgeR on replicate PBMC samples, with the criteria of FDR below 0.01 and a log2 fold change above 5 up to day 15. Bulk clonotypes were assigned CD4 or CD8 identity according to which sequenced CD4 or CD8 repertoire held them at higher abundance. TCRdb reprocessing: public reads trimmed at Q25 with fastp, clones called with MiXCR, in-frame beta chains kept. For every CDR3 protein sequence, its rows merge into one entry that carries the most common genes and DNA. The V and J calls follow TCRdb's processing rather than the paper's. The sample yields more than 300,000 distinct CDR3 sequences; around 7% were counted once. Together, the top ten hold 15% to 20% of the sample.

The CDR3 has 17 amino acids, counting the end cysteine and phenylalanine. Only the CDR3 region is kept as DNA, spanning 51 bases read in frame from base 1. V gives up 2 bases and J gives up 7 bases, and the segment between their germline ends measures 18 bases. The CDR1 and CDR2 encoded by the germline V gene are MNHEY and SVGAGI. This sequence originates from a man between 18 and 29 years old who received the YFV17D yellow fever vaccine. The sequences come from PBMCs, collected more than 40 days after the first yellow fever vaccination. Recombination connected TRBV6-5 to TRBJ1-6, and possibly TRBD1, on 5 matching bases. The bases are TGTGCCAGCAGTTACGGGCAGGGAGCTCCATGGAATTCACCCCTCCACTTT. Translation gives CASSYGQGAPWNSPLHF.